This TCR beta chain came from a study of blood T cell repertoires in COVID-19 (dated by TCRdb to the early 2020s). For the study in its entirety: Samples from collaborators originated in the United States, Italy and Spain and spanned both the acute and convalescent phases of COVID-19. Sample metadata almost always included a de-identified subject ID, COVID-19 status, age in years and sex. Where available, HLA class I and class II types were taken from metadata supplied by the sample provider and were not determined by assay-based typing. The material from the prospective study consisted of cDNA or gDNA derived from T cells, B-cell-depleted T cells, or PBMCs. The repertoires were released in a freely available public database intended as a resource for research on the immune response to SARS-CoV-2. Deeply sampled blood TCRbeta repertoires from subjects exposed to, actively infected with, or recovered from COVID-19 were included in the dataset. Samples came from the ongoing ImmuneRACE study (first 160 participants) plus 1,254 subjects from 6 global collaborators.

TCRbeta CDR3 regions were amplified from genomic DNA using the immunoSEQ Assay, a bias-controlled multiplex PCR. In the paper's pipeline: The number of nucleated cells in each sample was estimated by amplification of reference gene primers within the assay. Sequence reads were collapsed and filtered to measure the absolute abundance of every unique TCRbeta CDR3 rearrangement. Productive Simpson clonality was computed per sample as the square root of Simpson's diversity index over productive rearrangements. Sourced from immuneACCESS, this table was stored by TCRdb with only in-frame sequences that have V and J called. A share of the clones is absent; for the studies checked, an unresolved V gene accounts for under half, and the remainder has no known explanation. That table supplies the V and J calls and clone size; D and trimming were determined from the DNA. In this sample the table shows about 170,000 clones, 70% to 90% of which occur a single time. The ten largest clones add up to approximately 2.6% of the sample.

Results the study describes overall, beyond this receptor: The quantity of clinical and demographic metadata differed by source and by participant and was supplied without curation.

One collaborating source in Seattle enrolled patients while the patients were actively infected and followed the patients over time throughout the course of disease. Collaborating institutions collected whole blood in K2EDTA tubes following their own protocols. For TCRbeta analysis, collaborator samples were shipped as frozen whole blood, as isolated PBMCs, or as DNA extracted from either sample type. The trim is 0 bases for V and 8 bases for J, with a gap of 14 bases between the germline ends. According to the germline V gene, CDR1 reads SGHRS and CDR2 reads YFSETQ. Taken from cysteine to phenylalanine, the CDR3 has 15 residues. Left in the record is the CDR3 DNA by itself, 45 bases read in frame from the first base. Comment on this clone: It lacks a known antigen. There are no base qualities to consult, and no much larger clone falls within one base.

Sequencing was carried out using peripheral blood. The receptor's source is a woman of 80 years or more with COVID-19, enrolled during active disease. The V gene is TRBV5-1 and the J gene is TRBJ1-4; no D gene is confidently identified. The sequenced DNA: TGCGCCAGCAGCTTGGGGCGGCCGCCCGGGGAAAAACTGTTTTTT. Its translation is CASSLGRPPGEKLFF.